This record concerns one TCR beta chain sequence. As yet, its antigen is unknown. Generated by immunoSEQ multiplex PCR, the TCRdb table keeps only in-frame clones and is missing some. The sample holds some 73,000 clones, 80% to 90% seen once. This sample is part of a study of cytomegalovirus exposure and HLA in healthy donors. Whole-study findings and limits: In vitro, three CMV-associated chains proved specific for CMV antigens.

The germline V gene encodes CDR1 MDHEN and CDR2 SYDVKM. Trimming pared 6 bases from V and 6 bases from J, leaving 15 bases between. The CDR3 is made up of 14 amino acids. Sequences were obtained from PBMCs. The receptor was isolated from a woman aged 18-29 years in good health and CMV-seropositive. The gene calls are TRBV28 and TRBJ1-5, with D possibly being TRBD1 (5 bases). CDR3 sequence (DNA): TGTGCCAGCAGGCTACAGGATGCGGTTCAGCCCCAGCATTTT. As protein: CASRLQDAVQPQHF.